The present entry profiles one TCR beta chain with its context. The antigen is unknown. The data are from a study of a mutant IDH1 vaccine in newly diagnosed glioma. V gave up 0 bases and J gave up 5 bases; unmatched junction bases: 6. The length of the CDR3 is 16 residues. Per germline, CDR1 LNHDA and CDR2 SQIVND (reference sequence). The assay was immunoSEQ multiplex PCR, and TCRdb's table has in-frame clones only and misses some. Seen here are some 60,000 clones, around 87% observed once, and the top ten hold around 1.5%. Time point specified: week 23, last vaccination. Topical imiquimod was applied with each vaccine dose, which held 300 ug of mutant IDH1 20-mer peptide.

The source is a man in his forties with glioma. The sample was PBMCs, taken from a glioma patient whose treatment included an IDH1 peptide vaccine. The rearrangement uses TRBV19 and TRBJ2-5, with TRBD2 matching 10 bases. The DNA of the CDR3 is TGTGCCAGTAGTATAGATCTGGGACTAGCGTTGGAGACCCAGTACTTC. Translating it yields CASSIDLGLALETQYF.